Each of the 2 T cell receptor beta chains below was sequenced from the same sample in a study of shared clonotypes between healthy human individuals. Sequencing was performed with immunoSEQ multiplex PCR; in TCRdb, only in-frame clones are kept and a portion is missing. The sample shows over 1.4 million clones, about 96% of them seen only once. The specimen sequenced was naive CD4+ T cells sorted from blood. Subset indicated: CD45RA+ positively selected. These receptor sequences come from a man under 40 in good health.

The CDR3 region is CASSSTGDYYNEQFF. CDR3 nucleotide sequence: TGTGCCAGCAGCTCGACAGGGGACTACTACAATGAGCAGTTCTTC. The chain uses TRBV5-4 and TRBJ2-1; the D gene is possibly TRBD1 (8 bases). This CDR3 contains 15 residues. Germline CDR1 and CDR2: SGHNT and YYREEE (reference sequence). The V gene lost 3 bases and the J gene lost 3 bases, with 13 bases spanning the gap.

The CDR3 region is CASSDTGTEYNEQFF. In DNA, the CDR3 is TGCGCCAGCAGCGACACCGGGACAGAATACAATGAGCAGTTCTTC. The rearrangement joins TRBV5-1 to TRBJ2-1, with 7 bases fitting TRBD1. The CDR3 totals 15 residues. Germline V gene lookup returns CDR1 SGHRS and CDR2 YFSETQ. The ends lost 4 bases at V and 4 bases at J; junction bases unmatched: 8.